The source of this TCR beta chain is a study of T cell changes during pregnancy in multiple sclerosis. The assay was immunoSEQ multiplex PCR, and TCRdb's table has in-frame clones only and misses some. Of 61,000 or so clones listed, roughly 95% are singletons. Trimming at V came to 1 base and at J to 11 bases, leaving 17 bases not matched to a gene. From germline, CDR1 is KGHSH and CDR2 LQKENI. The CDR3 length is 16 residues. The clonotype was recovered from a female donor with multiple sclerosis, enrolled in a pregnancy study. The chain joins TRBV18 to TRBJ2-7; 7 bases line up with TRBD2. The sequencing used CD4+ T cells from peripheral blood mononuclear cells, collected before pregnancy. The DNA for the CDR3 is TGTGCCAGCTCACCACAATCCCGCGGGGAGGGGAGAATGGAGTACTTC. Its protein is CASSPQSRGEGRMEYF.